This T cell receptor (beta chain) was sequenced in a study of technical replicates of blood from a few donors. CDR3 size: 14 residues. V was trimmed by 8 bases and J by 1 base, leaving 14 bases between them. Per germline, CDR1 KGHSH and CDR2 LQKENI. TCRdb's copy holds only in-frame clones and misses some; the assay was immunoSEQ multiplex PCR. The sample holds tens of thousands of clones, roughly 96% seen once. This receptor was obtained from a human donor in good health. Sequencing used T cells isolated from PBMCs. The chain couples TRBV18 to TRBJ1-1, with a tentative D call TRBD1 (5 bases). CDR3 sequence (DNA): TGTGCCAGCACTCTTGGACACCCGAACACTGAAGCTTTCTTT. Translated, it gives CASTLGHPNTEAFF.